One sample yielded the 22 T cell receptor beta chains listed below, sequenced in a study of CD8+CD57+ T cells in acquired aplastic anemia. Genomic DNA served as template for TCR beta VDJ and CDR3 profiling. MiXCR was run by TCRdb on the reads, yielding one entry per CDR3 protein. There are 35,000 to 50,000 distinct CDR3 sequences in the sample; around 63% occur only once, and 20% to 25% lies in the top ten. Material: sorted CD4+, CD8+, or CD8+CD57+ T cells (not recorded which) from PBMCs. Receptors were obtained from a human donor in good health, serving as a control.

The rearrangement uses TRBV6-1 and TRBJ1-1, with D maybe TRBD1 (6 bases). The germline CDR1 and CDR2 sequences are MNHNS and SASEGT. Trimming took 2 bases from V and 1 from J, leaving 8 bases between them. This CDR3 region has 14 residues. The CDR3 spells CASSEQGGNTEAFF. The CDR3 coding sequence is TGTGCCAGCAGTGAACAAGGGGGGAACACTGAAGCTTTCTTT.

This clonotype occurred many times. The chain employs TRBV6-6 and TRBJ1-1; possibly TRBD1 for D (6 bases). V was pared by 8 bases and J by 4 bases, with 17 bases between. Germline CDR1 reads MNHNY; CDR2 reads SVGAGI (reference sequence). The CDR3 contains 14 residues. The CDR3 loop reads CASRTAVVFTEAFF. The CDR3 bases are TGTGCCAGCCGGACAGCAGTAGTATTCACTGAAGCTTTCTTT.

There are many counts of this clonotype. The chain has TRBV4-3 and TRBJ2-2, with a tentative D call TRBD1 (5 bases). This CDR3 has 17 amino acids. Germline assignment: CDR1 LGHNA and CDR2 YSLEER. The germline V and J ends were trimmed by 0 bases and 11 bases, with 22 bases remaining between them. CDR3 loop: CASSQDLTPGLRLELFF. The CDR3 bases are TGCGCCAGCAGCCAAGATCTGACCCCAGGGTTACGGTTAGAGCTGTTTTTT.

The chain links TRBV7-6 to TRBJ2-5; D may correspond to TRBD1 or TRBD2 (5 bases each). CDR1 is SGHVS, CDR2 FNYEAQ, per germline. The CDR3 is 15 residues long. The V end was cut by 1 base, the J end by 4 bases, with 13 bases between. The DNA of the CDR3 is TGTGCCAGCAGCTTAGTTGGCGGGCAGGGAGAGACCCAGTACTTC. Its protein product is CASSLVGGQGETQYF.

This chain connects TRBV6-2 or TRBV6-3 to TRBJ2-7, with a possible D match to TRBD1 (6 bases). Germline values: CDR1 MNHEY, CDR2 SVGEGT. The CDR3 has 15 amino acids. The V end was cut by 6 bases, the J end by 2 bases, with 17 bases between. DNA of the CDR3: TGTGCCAGCAGCCAACCCCTGGACAGTCCCTACGAGCAGTACTTC. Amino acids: CASSQPLDSPYEQYF.

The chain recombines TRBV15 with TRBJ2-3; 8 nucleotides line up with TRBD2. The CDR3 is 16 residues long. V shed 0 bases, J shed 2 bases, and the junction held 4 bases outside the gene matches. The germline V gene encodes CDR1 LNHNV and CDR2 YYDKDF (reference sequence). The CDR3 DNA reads TGTGCCACCAGCAGAGAGCCTAGCGGGCTCACAGATACGCAGTATTTT. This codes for CATSREPSGLTDTQYF.

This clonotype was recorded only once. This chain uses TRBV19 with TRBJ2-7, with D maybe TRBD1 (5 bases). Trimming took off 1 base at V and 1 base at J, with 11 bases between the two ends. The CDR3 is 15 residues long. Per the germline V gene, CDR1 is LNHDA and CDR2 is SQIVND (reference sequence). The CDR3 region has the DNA TGTGCCAGTAGTATAGGGCTAGGGGTATCCTACGAGCAGTACTTC. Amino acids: CASSIGLGVSYEQYF. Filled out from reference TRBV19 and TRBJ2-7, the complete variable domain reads DGGITQSPKYLFRKEGQNVTLSCEQNLNHDAMYWYRQDPGQGLRLIYYSQIVNDFQKGDIAEGYSVSREKKESFPLTVTSAQKNPTAFYLCASSIGLGVSYEQYFGPGTRLTVT.

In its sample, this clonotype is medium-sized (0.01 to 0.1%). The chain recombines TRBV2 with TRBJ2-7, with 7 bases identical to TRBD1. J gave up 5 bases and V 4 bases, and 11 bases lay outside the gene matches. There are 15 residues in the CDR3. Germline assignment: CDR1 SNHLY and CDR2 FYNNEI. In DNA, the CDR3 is TGTGCCAGCAGTGCCTACCCACAGGGGAGCGACGAGCAGTACTTC. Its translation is CASSAYPQGSDEQYF.

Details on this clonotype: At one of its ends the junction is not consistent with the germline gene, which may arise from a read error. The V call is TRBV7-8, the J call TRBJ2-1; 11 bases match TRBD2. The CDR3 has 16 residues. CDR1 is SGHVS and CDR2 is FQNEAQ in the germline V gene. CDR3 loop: CASSTGASGGYNGQFF. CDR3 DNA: TGTGCCAGCAGCACCGGAGCTAGCGGGGGGTACAATGGGCAGTTCTTC. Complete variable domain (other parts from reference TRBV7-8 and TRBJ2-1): GAGVSQSPRYKVAKRGQDVALRCDPISGHVSLFWYQQALGQGPEFLTYFQNEAQLDKSGLPSDRFFAERPEGSVSTLKIQRTQQEDSAVYLCASSTGASGGYNGQFFGPGTRLTVL.

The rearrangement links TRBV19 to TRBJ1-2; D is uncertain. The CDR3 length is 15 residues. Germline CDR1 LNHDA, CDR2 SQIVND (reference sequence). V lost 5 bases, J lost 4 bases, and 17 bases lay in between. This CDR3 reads CASSPGPTDFYGYTF. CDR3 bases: TGTGCCAGTAGTCCTGGCCCGACGGACTTCTATGGCTACACCTTC.

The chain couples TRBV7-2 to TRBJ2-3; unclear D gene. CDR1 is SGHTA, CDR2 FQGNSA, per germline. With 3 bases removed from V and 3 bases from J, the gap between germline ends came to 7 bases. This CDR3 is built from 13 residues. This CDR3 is CASSLPGTDTQYF. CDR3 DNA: TGTGCCAGCAGCTTGCCAGGAACAGATACGCAGTATTTT.

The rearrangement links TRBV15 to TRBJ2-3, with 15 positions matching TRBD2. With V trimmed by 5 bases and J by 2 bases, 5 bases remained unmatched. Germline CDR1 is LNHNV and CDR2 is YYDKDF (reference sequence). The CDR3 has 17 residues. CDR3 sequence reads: CATSWGLAGGDTDTQYF. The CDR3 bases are TGTGCCACCAGCTGGGGACTAGCGGGGGGAGACACAGATACGCAGTATTTT.

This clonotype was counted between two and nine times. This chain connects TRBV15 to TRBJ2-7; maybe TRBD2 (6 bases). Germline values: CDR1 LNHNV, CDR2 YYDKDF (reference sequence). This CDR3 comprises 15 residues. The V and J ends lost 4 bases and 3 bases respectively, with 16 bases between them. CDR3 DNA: TGTGCCACCAGCACCGCCGAACCGACTAGCTACGAGCAGTACTTC. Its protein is CATSTAEPTSYEQYF.

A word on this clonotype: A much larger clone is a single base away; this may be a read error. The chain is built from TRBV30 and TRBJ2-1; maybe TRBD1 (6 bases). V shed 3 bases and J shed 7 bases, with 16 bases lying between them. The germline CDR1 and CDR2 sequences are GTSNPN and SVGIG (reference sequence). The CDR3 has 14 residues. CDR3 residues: CAWSHKDSRNEQFF. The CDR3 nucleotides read TGTGCCTGGAGCCACAAGGACAGCCGGAATGAGCAGTTCTTC.

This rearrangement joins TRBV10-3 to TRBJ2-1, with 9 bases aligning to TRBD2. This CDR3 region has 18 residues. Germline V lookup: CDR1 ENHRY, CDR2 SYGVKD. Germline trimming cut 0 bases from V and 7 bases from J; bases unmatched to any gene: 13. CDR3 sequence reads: CAISESTLVRGGMNEQFF. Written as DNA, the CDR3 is TGTGCCATCAGTGAGTCGACCCTTGTGCGGGGGGGCATGAATGAGCAGTTCTTC.

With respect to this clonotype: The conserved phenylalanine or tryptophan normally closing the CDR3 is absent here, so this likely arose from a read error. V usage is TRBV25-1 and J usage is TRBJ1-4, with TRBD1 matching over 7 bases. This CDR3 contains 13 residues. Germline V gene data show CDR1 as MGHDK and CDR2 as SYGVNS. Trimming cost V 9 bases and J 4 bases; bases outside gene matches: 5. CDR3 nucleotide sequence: TGTGCCAGTCGAGGGGGCAATAATGAAAAACTGTTTTCT. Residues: CASRGGNNEKLFS.

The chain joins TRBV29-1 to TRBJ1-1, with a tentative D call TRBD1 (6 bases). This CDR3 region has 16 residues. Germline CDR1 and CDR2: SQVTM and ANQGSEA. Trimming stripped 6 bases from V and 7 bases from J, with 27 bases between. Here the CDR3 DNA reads TGCAGCGTAAGGGACTCGACAGGCGCGACGCCCAGTGAAGCTTTCTTT. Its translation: CSVRDSTGATPSEAFF.

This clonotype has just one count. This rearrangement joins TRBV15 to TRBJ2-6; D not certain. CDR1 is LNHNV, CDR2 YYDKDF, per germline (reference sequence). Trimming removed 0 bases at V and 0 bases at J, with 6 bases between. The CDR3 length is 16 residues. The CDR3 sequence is CATSRDTGSGANVLTF. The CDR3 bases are TGTGCCACCAGCAGAGATACCGGCTCTGGGGCCAACGTCCTGACTTTC.

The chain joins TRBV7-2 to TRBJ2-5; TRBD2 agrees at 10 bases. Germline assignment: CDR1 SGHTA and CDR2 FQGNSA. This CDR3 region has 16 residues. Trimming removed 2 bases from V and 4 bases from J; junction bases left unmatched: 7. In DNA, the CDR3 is TGTGCCAGCAGCTTATCAGCGGGAGGGCCGGGAGAGACCCAGTACTTC. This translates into CASSLSAGGPGETQYF. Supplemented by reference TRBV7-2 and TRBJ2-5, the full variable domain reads GAGVSQSPSNKVTEKGKDVELRCDPISGHTALYWYRQSLGQGLEFLIYFQGNSAPDKSGLPSDRFSAERTGGSVSTLTIQRTQQEDSAVYLCASSLSAGGPGETQYFGPGTRLLVL.

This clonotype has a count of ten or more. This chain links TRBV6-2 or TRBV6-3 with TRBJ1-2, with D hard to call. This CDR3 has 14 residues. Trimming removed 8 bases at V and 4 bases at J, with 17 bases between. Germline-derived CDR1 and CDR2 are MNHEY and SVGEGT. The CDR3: CASSAQEGIYGYTF. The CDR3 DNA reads TGTGCCAGCTCGGCGCAGGAGGGTATCTATGGCTACACCTTC.

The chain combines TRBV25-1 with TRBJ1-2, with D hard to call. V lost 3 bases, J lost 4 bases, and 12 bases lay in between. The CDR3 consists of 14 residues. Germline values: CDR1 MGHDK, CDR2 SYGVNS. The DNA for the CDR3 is TGTGCCAGCAGTGAGCGGACGGCTTCCTATGGCTACACCTTC. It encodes CASSERTASYGYTF.

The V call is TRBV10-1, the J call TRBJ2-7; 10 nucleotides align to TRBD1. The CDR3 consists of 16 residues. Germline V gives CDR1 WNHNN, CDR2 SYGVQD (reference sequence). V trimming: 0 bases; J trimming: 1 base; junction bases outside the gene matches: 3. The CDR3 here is CASSESGQGPSYEQYF. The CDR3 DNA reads TGCGCCAGCAGTGAGTCGGGACAGGGGCCATCCTACGAGCAGTACTTC.